This T cell receptor beta chain emerged from a study of shared clonotypes between healthy human individuals (TCRdb year 2020). As for the study more broadly: A couple of women and three men aged 18 to 49 years were included in the cohort. For each donor, CD4 naive and CD4 memory were each given three plates, CD8 naive was given two plates, and CD8 memory was given one plate. Blood TCR repertoires of about five healthy adults were deeply sequenced to estimate repertoire size and the extent of clonotype sharing between individuals. Different laboratories and diverse techniques were used to prepare libraries and sequence TCR repertoires, to increase sequencing depth and limit assay-specific biases. Per donor, leukapheresis produced somewhere between about 0.94 and 9 billion PBMCs. Beyond this particular receptor, the publication reports: The genetic and exposure-history diversity represented was limited by the small number of donors. Clonotypes shared by all four sorted-subset donors showed higher generation probabilities than non-shared clonotypes. Naive subsets generally had larger estimated clonotype richness than memory subsets did. When a handful of donors were compared, the shared fraction of clonotypes was around 5.1% for naive CD4, approximately 3.3% for naive CD8, 2.3% for memory CD4, and 0.35% to 0.5% for memory CD8. Incomplete sequencing was indicated by rarefaction of sorted-subset datasets, despite the large sequencing depth. Sampling was restricted to blood, and TCR repertoires in tissue are likely to differ from TCR repertoires in blood. Based on pairwise subsampling, the degree of clonotype sharing among donors was expected to be affected by sequencing depth.

Using the deep immunoSEQ assay, TCR CDR3 regions were amplified from genomic DNA by multiplex PCR. For each cell subset, the extracted genomic DNA was distributed evenly across all wells of several immunoSEQ 96-well plates, and each plate served as one replicate. For sorted subsets, each replicate PCR was loaded with roughly 190 ng genomic DNA, equivalent to roughly 30,000 T cell genomes. The purified libraries were quantified using a Qubit 3.0 fluorometer, sized with a Bioanalyzer 2100, and then quantified again using the KAPA Library Quantification kit. A separate single-read 150-cycle Illumina NextSeq 550 flow cell was used to sequence each immunoSEQ 96-well plate. The original methods were these. Because only junctional sequences without quality scores were contained in the immunoSEQ output, filtering matching that applied to full-length reads could not be performed. To assign V/J genes and CDR3, sequences were annotated against IMGT germline references using PyIR, a Python wrapper for IgBLAST v1.9. Reads were filtered out if the reads had weak V/J assignments (E-value above 1e-6), no CDR3, stop codons, out-of-frame junctions, or ambiguous translated residues. V3J clonotypes were defined as sequences sharing the same inferred V gene, J gene, and CDR3 amino acid sequence. To compute the percentage overlap between repertoires, the number of shared unique clonotypes was divided by the size of the smaller repertoire. Three approaches were used to assess repertoire richness: RTK rarefaction, the Chao1 estimator, and Recon v2.1 estimates of unobserved clonotypes. Generation probabilities were computed with OLGA for all TCRbeta clonotypes obtained by the gDNA method from a few donors. The table was pulled from immuneACCESS by TCRdb, which kept in-frame rearrangements only. Such tables lose some clones; where checked, under half of the loss comes from unresolved V genes, and the rest has no known cause. The V and J calls and clone size are taken from that table; D and trimming were inferred from the DNA. This sample comprises nearly 1 million clones, 70% to 85% of them detected only once. The ten top clones hold approximately 1.5% of the sample.

Relative to germline, V is missing 4 bases and J is missing 2 bases, with 3 bases of the junction outside any gene match. From the germline V gene, CDR1 is SNHLY and CDR2 is FYNNEI. Reading from cysteine to phenylalanine, the CDR3 counts 14 amino acids. The retained sequence is limited to the CDR3, 42 bases, with the frame set at the first base. Donors were healthy HIV-negative adults with no recently reported acute infections or vaccinations. Every donor was a Caucasian adult living in Nashville, Tennessee, USA. Magnetic negative selection was used to enrich CD4+ T cells, after which naive cells were positively selected on CD45RA and the negative fraction became the memory subset. Blood was collected by leukapheresis, and PBMCs were isolated by Ficoll-Histopaque density gradient centrifugation and then cryopreserved in liquid nitrogen vapor phase. Purity and quantity of every magnetically sorted T cell population were checked by analytical flow cytometry. Genomic DNA was isolated from every sorted fraction and measured by UV absorbance on a Nanodrop 2000c.

A word on this clone: Its cognate antigen has yet to be identified. No clone much larger than this one lies a single base away; base qualities are absent.

The rearranged chain carries TRBV2 and TRBJ2-5; 8 central nucleotides agree with TRBD2. The sequencing sample was made of memory CD4+ T cells sorted from blood. This specimen's cell subset or site label, interpreted: CD45RA-negative fraction. The receptor comes from a man aged 18 to 29 in good health. The bases are TGTGCCAGCAGTGCCTTAGCGGGGCAAGAGACCCAGTACTTC. This translates into CASSALAGQETQYF.